These 17 T cell receptor beta chains originate from one sample sequenced in a study of identical twins. TCRdb independently ran MiXCR on the 5' RACE reads; one entry per CDR3 protein. The table lists around 570,000 distinct CDR3 sequences, 9.6% of them singletons, with around 3% in the top ten. The same data also went into a second study, on yellow fever vaccine responses in identical twins.

Sequenced input: PBMCs. These TCRs come from a young woman in good health.

The chain couples TRBV29-1 to TRBJ2-2; D gene unclear. The CDR3 loop spans 14 amino acids. V was shortened by 6 bases and J by 7 bases, with 18 bases between the two germline ends. Germline-derived CDR1 and CDR2 are SQVTM and ANQGSEA. The CDR3 DNA reads as TGCAGCGTATACGGGCTCGAGTCCGGCGGGGAGCTGTTTTTT. Translated, it gives CSVYGLESGGELFF.

This chain connects TRBV24-1 to TRBJ2-1; 8 nucleotides agree with TRBD2. Losses at the gene ends were 4 bases for V and 0 bases for J; bases not matched to a gene: 4. The CDR3 is 16 amino acids. Germline V gene lookup returns CDR1 KGHDR and CDR2 SFDVKD. The CDR3 region has the DNA TGTGCCACCAGTGACCCCGGGACTAGCTCCTACAATGAGCAGTTCTTC. Translated, it gives CATSDPGTSSYNEQFF.

This clonotype occurred many times. The J gene is TRBJ2-7, the V gene TRBV20-1, with TRBD1 matching 8 bases. There are 16 residues in the CDR3. Germline CDR1 and CDR2: DFQATT and SNEGSKA (reference sequence). J lost 2 bases, V lost 0 bases, and 9 bases had no gene match. CDR3 in DNA: TGCAGTGCTAGAGATGACCTAGGACAGGGTCCCTACGAGCAGTACTTC. Protein: CSARDDLGQGPYEQYF.

This clonotype was seen only a few times. The chain has TRBV20-1 and TRBJ2-3; TRBD2 matches at 8 bases. Trimming cost V 3 bases and J 0 bases; bases outside gene matches: 17. Germline CDR1 reads DFQATT; CDR2 reads SNEGSKA (reference sequence). There are 19 residues in the CDR3. The CDR3 DNA is TGCAGTGCTAGGTCGACCCAGCGGGAGATTGTTCGGAGCACAGATACGCAGTATTTT. This translates into CSARSTQREIVRSTDTQYF.

This clonotype has a count of ten or more. The chain uses TRBV20-1 and TRBJ1-4; D is perhaps TRBD1 (5 bases). The CDR3 length is 15 residues. Per the germline V gene, CDR1 is DFQATT and CDR2 is SNEGSKA (reference sequence). The V end was cut by 0 bases, the J end by 6 bases, with 14 bases between. The CDR3 nucleotides read TGCAGTGCTAGAGATCTGGGGGTGATCGATGAAAAACTGTTTTTT. This gives the protein CSARDLGVIDEKLFF.

This clonotype showed up just a few times. The genes are TRBV27 and TRBJ2-3, with 11 bases that match TRBD2. Germline CDR1 MNHEY, CDR2 SMNVEV (reference sequence). With 7 bases clipped from V and 4 bases from J, the junction kept 13 bases outside the gene matches. This CDR3 has 17 amino acids. CDR3 residues: CASTKSALAGGPDTQYF. CDR3 coding DNA: TGTGCCAGCACCAAATCAGCCCTAGCGGGAGGTCCAGATACGCAGTATTTT.

V usage is TRBV5-5 and J usage is TRBJ2-3; no firm D call. The CDR3 loop spans 15 amino acids. The germline V gene encodes CDR1 SGHKS and CDR2 YYEKEE (reference sequence). V shed 4 bases and J shed 0 bases, with 12 bases lying between them. CDR3 region: CASSLRQSSTDTQYF. CDR3 bases: TGTGCCAGCAGCCTGCGACAAAGTAGCACAGATACGCAGTATTTT.

The V and J genes are TRBV3-1 and TRBJ1-1; D gene unclear. The V end was cut by 3 bases, the J end by 5 bases, with 10 bases between. This CDR3 is built from 13 residues. Germline values: CDR1 LGHDT, CDR2 YNNKEL (reference sequence). CDR3 sequence reads: CASSHLLGTEAFF. In nucleotides, the CDR3 is TGTGCCAGCAGCCATCTCTTGGGTACTGAAGCTTTCTTT.

The chain carries TRBV7-2 and TRBJ2-1; 12 nucleotides align to TRBD2. V gave up 5 bases and J gave up 12 bases; unmatched junction bases: 11. The CDR3 has 15 residues. Germline V gene sequence: CDR1 SGHTA, CDR2 FQGNSA. CDR3 residues: CASSPIGRGLAGQFF. The CDR3 DNA follows: TGTGCCAGCAGCCCCATCGGCAGGGGACTAGCGGGGCAGTTCTTC.

This clonotype was seen a few times. One junction end does not reproduce the germline sequence, and a read error may be involved. The chain carries TRBV28 and TRBJ2-4, with 7 bases lining up with TRBD2. Germline values: CDR1 MDHEN, CDR2 SYDVKM. The CDR3 spans 12 residues. DNA for the CDR3: TGTGCCAGCACCCCGGGGCCAGGACTAGTGCGCTTC. Translation gives CASTPGPGLVRF.

This clonotype turned up a few times. This sequence joins TRBV5-1 and TRBJ2-7; 10 bases align to TRBD1. Trimming took 4 bases from V and 2 from J; bases not matched to a gene: 6. The CDR3 consists of 15 residues. Germline V lookup: CDR1 SGHRS, CDR2 YFSETQ. CDR3 DNA: TGCGCCAGCAGCCCCCAGACAGGGGGCCCCTACGAGCAGTACTTC. This codes for CASSPQTGGPYEQYF.

This clonotype was found many times. V usage is TRBV6-2 or TRBV6-3 and J usage is TRBJ2-2; 7 bases match TRBD1. Per the germline V gene, CDR1 is MNHEY and CDR2 is SVGEGT. The CDR3 sequence is 15 residues long. Trimming took 7 bases from V and 0 from J; bases not matched to a gene: 5. The CDR3 DNA sequence: TGTGCCAGCAAAACCGGGACAGCGAACACCGGGGAGCTGTTTTTT. This codes for CASKTGTANTGELFF.

This chain connects TRBV27 to TRBJ2-5, with a tentative D call TRBD1 (6 bases). V was pared by 6 bases and J by 3 bases, with 8 bases between. Germline CDR1 is MNHEY and CDR2 is SMNVEV (reference sequence). The CDR3 has 12 amino acids. The CDR3 loop reads CASSGDKETQYF. The CDR3 DNA reads TGTGCCAGCAGCGGGGACAAAGAGACCCAGTACTTC.

In its sample, this clonotype was seen a few times. V and J are TRBV9 and TRBJ2-2, with 9 bases lining up with TRBD2. The germline CDR1 and CDR2 sequences are SGDLS and YYNGEE. The CDR3 spans 16 residues. Unmatched junction bases numbered 12, after V lost 6 bases and J lost 6 bases. The CDR3 DNA sequence: TGTGCCAGCACCCCCCGGGCGGGGGGGCCGCCCGGGGAGCTGTTTTTT. Translating gives CASTPRAGGPPGELFF.

At least ten counts were recorded for this clonotype. This chain uses TRBV12-3 or TRBV12-4 with TRBJ2-1; 9 bases line up with TRBD1. This CDR3 region has 16 residues. Losses at the gene ends were 6 bases for V and 0 bases for J; bases not matched to a gene: 6. CDR3 sequence reads: CASSRQGVTSYNEQFF. DNA for the CDR3: TGTGCCAGCAGCCGACAGGGGGTGACCTCCTACAATGAGCAGTTCTTC.

The chain employs TRBV11-2 and TRBJ2-1, with 10 positions matching TRBD1. The germline V gene encodes CDR1 SGHAT and CDR2 FQNNGV. The length of the CDR3 is 15 residues. V lost 3 bases to trimming and J lost 8 bases; unmatched junction nucleotides: 7. The CDR3 loop reads CASSFVGTGVDEQFF. The CDR3 DNA is TGTGCCAGCAGCTTCGTTGGGACAGGGGTCGATGAGCAGTTCTTC.

This rearrangement joins TRBV11-2 to TRBJ2-5; 9 bases map to TRBD2. Germline assignment: CDR1 SGHAT and CDR2 FQNNGV. The ends lost 0 bases at V and 7 bases at J; junction bases unmatched: 6. The length of the CDR3 is 15 residues. CDR3 region: CASSLEAGGLVTQYF. Here the CDR3 DNA reads TGTGCCAGCAGCTTAGAGGCGGGAGGGCTCGTGACCCAGTACTTC.